The TCR beta chain under discussion was sequenced for a study of blood T cell repertoires in COVID-19. Study-wide context: Samples of COVID-19 (acute and convalescent) were obtained from the United States, Italy and Spain. Sources were T cells, B-cell-depleted T cells, or PBMCs; the material itself was cDNA or gDNA.

In the authors' methods: Amplification of reference gene primers provided the estimated nucleated cell counts. Method: immunoSEQ multiplex PCR; TCRdb's copy keeps in-frame clones and lacks some. V and J calls plus clone size are reproduced from that table; the DNA served to infer D and trimming. The table includes roughly 250,000 clones, approximately 89% detected once. The CDR3 runs 18 residues. V lost 0 bases to trimming and J lost 1 base, with 18 bases between them. The germline gives CDR1 LGHNA, CDR2 YSLEER. Exposed volunteers were people who met a COVID-19 case within 2 weeks before study entry. This clonotype was sampled from a woman in her 40s who had been exposed to COVID-19. The chain has TRBV4-3 and TRBJ2-5; perhaps TRBD2 as D (5 bases). Sequencing was performed on PBMCs or T cells enriched from blood (not recorded which). The DNA for the CDR3 is TGCGCCAGCAGCCAAGATCGAGATTCGGGGTGGGGCCAAGAGACCCAGTACTTC. As protein: CASSQDRDSGWGQETQYF.